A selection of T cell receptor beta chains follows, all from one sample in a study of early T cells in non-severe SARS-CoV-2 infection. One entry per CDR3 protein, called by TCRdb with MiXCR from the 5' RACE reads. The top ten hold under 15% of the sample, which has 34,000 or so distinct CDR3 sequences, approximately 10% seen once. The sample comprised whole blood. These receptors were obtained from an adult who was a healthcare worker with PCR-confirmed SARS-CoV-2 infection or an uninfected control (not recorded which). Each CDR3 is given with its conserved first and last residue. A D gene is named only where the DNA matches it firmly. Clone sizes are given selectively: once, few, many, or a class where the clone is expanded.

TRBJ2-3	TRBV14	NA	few	TGTGCCAGCAGCCCAGGATACTCCACAGATACGCAGTATTTT	CASSPGYSTDTQYF
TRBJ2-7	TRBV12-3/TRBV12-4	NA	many	TGTGCCAGCAGTTTATATATGACCTTCTCCTACGAGCAGTACTTC	CASSLYMTFSYEQYF
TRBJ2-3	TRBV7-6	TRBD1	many	TGTGCCAGCACCCCTCCGGGACAGGGTACAAATACGCAGTATTTT	CASTPPGQGTNTQYF
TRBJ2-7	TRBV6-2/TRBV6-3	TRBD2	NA	TGTGCCAGCAGTTACGAGCGGGAGGCAGTCTACGAGCAGTACTTC	CASSYEREAVYEQYF
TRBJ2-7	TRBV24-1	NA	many	TGTGCCACCAGTGATCCCGGGACACTGTACGAGCAGTACTTC	CATSDPGTLYEQYF
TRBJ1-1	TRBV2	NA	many	TGTGCCAGCAGTGGTTACCAGGACACTGAAGCTTTCTTT	CASSGYQDTEAFF
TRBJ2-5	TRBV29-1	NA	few	TGCAGCGTTGAAGAAGCGTTGGCTAGCTTCTCCCAGACCCAGTACTTC	CSVEEALASFSQTQYF
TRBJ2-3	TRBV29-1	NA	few	TGCAGCGGGTCGAGGCGACAGAGCACAGATACGCAGTATTTT	CSGSRRQSTDTQYF
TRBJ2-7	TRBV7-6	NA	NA	TGTGCCAGCAGCTTAGCGGAGGGTAGGTCCTACGAGCAGTACTTC	CASSLAEGRSYEQYF
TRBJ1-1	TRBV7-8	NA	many	TGTGCCAGCAGCTTACTTGAGGGAGCTTTCTTT	CASSLLEGAFF
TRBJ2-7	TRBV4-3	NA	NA	TGCGCCAGCAGCCGGCAGGGCCAGTCCTACGAGCAGTACTTC	CASSRQGQSYEQYF
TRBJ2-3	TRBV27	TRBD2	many	TGTGCCAGCAGTGGGGGACTAGCGGGGGTCACAGATACGCAGTATTTT	CASSGGLAGVTDTQYF
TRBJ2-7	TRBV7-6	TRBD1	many	TGTGCCAGCAGCTCCAGACAGGGGGCCCACGAGCAGTACTTC	CASSSRQGAHEQYF
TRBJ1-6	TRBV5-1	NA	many	TGCGCCAGCAGCTTGGATGCAGGGAGTATTTCACCCCTCCACTTT	CASSLDAGSISPLHF
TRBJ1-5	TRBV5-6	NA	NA	TGTGCCAGCAGCTTGCTCGGGAGGAATCAGCCCCAGCATTTT	CASSLLGRNQPQHF
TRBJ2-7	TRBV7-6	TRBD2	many	TGTGCCAGCAGCCAAGATAGCGGGGGCTCGTCCTACGAGCAGTACTTC	CASSQDSGGSSYEQYF
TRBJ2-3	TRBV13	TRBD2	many	TGTGCCAGCAGCCTCCGGACGGGGGGGTCGGATACGCAGTATTTT	CASSLRTGGSDTQYF
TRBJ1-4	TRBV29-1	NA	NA	TGCAGCGTTGAAGATGAAAAACTGTTTTTT	CSVEDEKLFF
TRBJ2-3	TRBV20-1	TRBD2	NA	TGCAGTGCTGGCGTGGGGACTAGCGGGGGGGCCGGCACAGATACGCAGTATTTT	CSAGVGTSGGAGTDTQYF
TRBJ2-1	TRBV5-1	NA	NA	TGCGCCAGCAGCTGGGGGGCCATGAGCAATGAGCAGTTCTTC	CASSWGAMSNEQFF
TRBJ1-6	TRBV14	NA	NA	TGTGCCAGCAGCCAAGACTGGAATTCACCCCTCCACTTT	CASSQDWNSPLHF
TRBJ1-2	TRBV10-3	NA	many	TGTGCCACCGGAGTTTGGACAGAAAACTATGGCTACACCTTC	CATGVWTENYGYTF
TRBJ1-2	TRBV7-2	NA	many	TGTGCCAGCAGCGCCAGCGGCATCTTTGGCTACACCTTC	CASSASGIFGYTF
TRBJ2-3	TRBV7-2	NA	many	TGTGCCAGCAGCTTAGCTGGGCGGGGTGGGACAGATACGCAGTATTTT	CASSLAGRGGTDTQYF
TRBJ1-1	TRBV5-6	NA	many	TGTGCCAGCAGCTTGCTTTGGATGGCAGGGCCGACTAACACTGAAGCTTTCTTT	CASSLLWMAGPTNTEAFF
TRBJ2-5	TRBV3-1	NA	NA	TGTGCCAGCAGCCAAGCGAACAGGCCGCCCTTGGAGACCCAGTACTTC	CASSQANRPPLETQYF
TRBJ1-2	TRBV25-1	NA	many	TGTGCCAGCAGTGATCAAGTACAGTCCCGGGGCTACACCTTC	CASSDQVQSRGYTF
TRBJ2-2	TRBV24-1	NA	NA	TGTGCCACCAGTGGACAGCTGACCGGGGAGCTGTTTTTT	CATSGQLTGELFF
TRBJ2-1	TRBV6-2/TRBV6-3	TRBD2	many	TGTGCCAGCAGCCCTCCCCGAGGTGCGGGGGTTTCCTACAATGAGCAGTTCTTC	CASSPPRGAGVSYNEQFF
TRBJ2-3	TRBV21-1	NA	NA	TGTGCCAGCATCCCATGCCCTAGTGAAGATACGCAGTATTTT	CASIPCPSEDTQYF
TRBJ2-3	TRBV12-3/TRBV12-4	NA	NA	TGTGCCACCTCTAACTTAGTGGCAGATACGCAGTATTTT	CATSNLVADTQYF
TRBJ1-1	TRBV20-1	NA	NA	TGCAGTGGTATACAGGGTGATAACACTGAAGCTTTCTTT	CSGIQGDNTEAFF
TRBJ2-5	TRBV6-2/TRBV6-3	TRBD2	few	TGTGCCAGCAGCCCCCTGTGGCGGGGGGGCTTGGAGACCCAGTACTTC	CASSPLWRGGLETQYF
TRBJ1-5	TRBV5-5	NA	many	TGTGCCAGCAGCTTGAAACAGGGAAATCAGCCCCAGCATTTT	CASSLKQGNQPQHF
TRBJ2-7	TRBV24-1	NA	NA	TGTGCCACCTTCCGAAGGGGGTCCTACGAGCAGTACTTC	CATFRRGSYEQYF
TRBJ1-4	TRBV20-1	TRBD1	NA	TGCAGTGCTAGGCCGGGACAGCGCATAGGACTGTTTTTT	CSARPGQRIGLFF
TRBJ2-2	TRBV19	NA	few	TGTGCCAGTAGTAGGGCAGAAACGAACACCGGGGAGCTGTTTTTT	CASSRAETNTGELFF
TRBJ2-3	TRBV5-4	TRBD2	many	TGTGCCAGCAGCCAACAACAGGGACTAGGGGGTTCAACGCAGTATTTT	CASSQQQGLGGSTQYF
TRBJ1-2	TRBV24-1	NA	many	TGTGCCACCAGTGATTGGCAGGCAGCGTATGGCTACACCTTC	CATSDWQAAYGYTF
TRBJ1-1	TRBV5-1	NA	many	TGCGCCAGCAGCCTGAAAGGGGGAACTGAAGCTTTCTTT	CASSLKGGTEAFF
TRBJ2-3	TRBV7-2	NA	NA	TGTGCCAGCAGCACGGACGGGACAGATACGCAGTATTTT	CASSTDGTDTQYF
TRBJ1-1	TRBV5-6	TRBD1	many	TGTGCCAGCAGCTTGACAGGGGCAAGCACTGAAGCTTTCTTT	CASSLTGASTEAFF
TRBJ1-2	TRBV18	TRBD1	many	TGTGCCAGCTCACCGGGACAGGGAACATTCGTCTATGGCTACACCTTC	CASSPGQGTFVYGYTF
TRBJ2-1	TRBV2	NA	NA	TGTGCCAGCAGTGAGCAGGGTTTTGACAATGAGCAGTTCTTC	CASSEQGFDNEQFF
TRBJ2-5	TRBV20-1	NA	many	TGCAGTGCTAGAGATGGGACCCCAGGACCGCAAGAGACCCAGTACTTC	CSARDGTPGPQETQYF
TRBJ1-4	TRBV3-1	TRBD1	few	TGTGCCAGCGGCGGAGAGGGCGGGACAGTGGGTGAAAAACTGTTTTTT	CASGGEGGTVGEKLFF